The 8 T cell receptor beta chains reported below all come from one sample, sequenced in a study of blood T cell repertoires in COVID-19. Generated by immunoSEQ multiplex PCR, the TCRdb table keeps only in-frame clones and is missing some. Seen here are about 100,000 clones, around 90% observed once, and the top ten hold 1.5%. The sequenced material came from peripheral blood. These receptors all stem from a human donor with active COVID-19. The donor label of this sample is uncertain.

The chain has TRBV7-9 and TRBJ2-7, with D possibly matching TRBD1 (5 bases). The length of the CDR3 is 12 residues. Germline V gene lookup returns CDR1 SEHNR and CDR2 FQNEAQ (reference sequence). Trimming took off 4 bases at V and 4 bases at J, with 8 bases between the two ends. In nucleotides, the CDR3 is TGTGCCAGCAGCTCCCGACAGTACGAGCAGTACTTC. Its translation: CASSSRQYEQYF. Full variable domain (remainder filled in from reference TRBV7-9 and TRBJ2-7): DTGVSQNPRHKITKRGQNVTFRCDPISEHNRLYWYRQTLGQGPEFLTYFQNEAQLEKSRLLSDRFSAERPKGSFSTLEIQRTEQGDSAMYLCASSSRQYEQYFGPGTRLTVT.

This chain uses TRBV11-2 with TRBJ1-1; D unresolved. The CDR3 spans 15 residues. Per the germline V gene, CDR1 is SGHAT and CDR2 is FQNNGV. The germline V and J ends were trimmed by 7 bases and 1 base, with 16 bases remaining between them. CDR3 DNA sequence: TGTGCCAGCATTTCTTGGCAGGCGAAGAACACTGAAGCTTTCTTT. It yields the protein CASISWQAKNTEAFF.

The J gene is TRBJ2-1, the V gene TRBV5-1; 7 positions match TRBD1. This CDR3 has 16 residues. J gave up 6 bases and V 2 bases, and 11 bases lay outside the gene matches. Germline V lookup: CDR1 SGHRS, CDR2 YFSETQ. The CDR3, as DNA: TGCGCCAGCAGCTTATTACAGGGGAGTCCGAGCAATGAGCAGTTCTTC. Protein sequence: CASSLLQGSPSNEQFF.

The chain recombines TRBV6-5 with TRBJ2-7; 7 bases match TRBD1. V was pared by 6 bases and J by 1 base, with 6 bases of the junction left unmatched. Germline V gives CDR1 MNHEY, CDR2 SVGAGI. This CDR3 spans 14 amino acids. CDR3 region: CASSDRVGSYEQYF. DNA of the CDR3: TGTGCCAGCAGCGACAGGGTGGGGTCCTACGAGCAGTACTTC.

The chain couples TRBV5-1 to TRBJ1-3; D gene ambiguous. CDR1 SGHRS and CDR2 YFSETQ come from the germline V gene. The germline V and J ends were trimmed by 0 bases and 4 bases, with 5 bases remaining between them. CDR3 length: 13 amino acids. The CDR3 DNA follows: TGCGCCAGCAGCTTGGCCCTGGGAAACACCATATATTTT. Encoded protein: CASSLALGNTIYF.

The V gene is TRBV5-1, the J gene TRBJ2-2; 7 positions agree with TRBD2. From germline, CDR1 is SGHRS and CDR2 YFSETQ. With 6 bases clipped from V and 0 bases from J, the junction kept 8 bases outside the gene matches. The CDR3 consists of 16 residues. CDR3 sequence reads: CASTLIAGSNTGELFF. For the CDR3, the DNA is TGCGCCAGCACCCTTATAGCGGGTTCGAACACCGGGGAGCTGTTTTTT.

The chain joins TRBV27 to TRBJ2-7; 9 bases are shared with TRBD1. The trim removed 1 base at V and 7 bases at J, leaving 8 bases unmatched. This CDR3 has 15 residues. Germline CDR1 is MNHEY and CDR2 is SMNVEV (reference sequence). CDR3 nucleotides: TGTGCCAGCAGTTTATTTTGGACAGGGGATGGTGAGCAGTACTTC. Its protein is CASSLFWTGDGEQYF.

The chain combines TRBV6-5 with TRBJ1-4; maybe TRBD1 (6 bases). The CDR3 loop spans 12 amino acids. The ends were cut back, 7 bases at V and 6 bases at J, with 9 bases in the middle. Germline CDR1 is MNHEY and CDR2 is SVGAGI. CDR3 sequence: CASMAGDEKLFF. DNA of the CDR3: TGTGCCAGCATGGCAGGGGATGAAAAACTGTTTTTT.